These 27 T cell receptor beta chains share one sample of origin, sequenced in a study of T cells after yellow fever vaccination. TCRdb reanalysed the 5' RACE reads using MiXCR and keeps one entry per CDR3 protein. The sample includes approximately 300,000 distinct CDR3 sequences, around 10% of them seen just once. The specimen was CD4+ T cells sorted from PBMCs, collected 45 days after the yellow fever booster vaccination. The receptors here all came from a man aged 18 to 29 who received the YFV17D yellow fever vaccine.

The chain employs TRBV18 and TRBJ2-2; 12 bases align to TRBD1. The CDR3 runs 16 residues. The V segment lost 2 bases and the J segment 4 bases; nucleotides outside the gene matches: 2. The germline V gene has CDR1 KGHSH and CDR2 LQKENI. The CDR3 loop reads CASSPEGQGATGELFF. In DNA, the CDR3 is TGTGCCAGCTCACCAGAGGGACAGGGGGCCACCGGGGAGCTGTTTTTT. Full variable domain (rest looked up from reference TRBV18 and TRBJ2-2): NAGVMQNPRHLVRRRGQEARLRCSPMKGHSHVYWYRQLPEEGLKFMVYLQKENIIDESGMPKERFSAEFPKEGPSILRIQQVVRGDSAAYFCASSPEGQGATGELFFGEGSRLTVL.

The gene calls are TRBV19 and TRBJ2-1; 7 bases align to TRBD2. V shed 4 bases, J shed 6 bases, and the junction held 3 bases outside the gene matches. The CDR3 is 13 amino acids. CDR1 LNHDA and CDR2 SQIVND come from the germline V gene (reference sequence). CDR3 loop: CASSNGLGNEQFF. The CDR3 DNA reads as TGTGCCAGTAGTAACGGACTAGGCAATGAGCAGTTCTTC.

This clonotype was observed at least ten times. CDR3 amino acids: CASSLLSTDTQYF. CDR3 in DNA: TGCGCCAGCAGCTTGTTAAGCACAGATACGCAGTATTTT. The gene calls are TRBV5-1 and TRBJ2-3; D unresolved. Germline values: CDR1 SGHRS, CDR2 YFSETQ. Between the trimmed V and J ends, which lost 1 base and 0 bases, there was a span of 3 bases. The CDR3 length is 13 residues.

Comments on this clonotype: One junction end does not reproduce the germline sequence, and a read error may be involved. CDR3 nucleotides: TGTGCCAGTAGTGAAAGGCTCTGGGACAGGGATTTCTATGGCTACACCTTC. Residues: CASSERLWDRDFYGYTF. The chain uses TRBV2 and TRBJ1-2; 9 positions agree with TRBD1. The CDR3 covers 17 residues. Germline lookup yields CDR1 SNHLY and CDR2 FYNNEI.

This clonotype was seen ten or more times. The chain carries TRBV29-1 and TRBJ1-2; D is possibly TRBD1 (5 bases). In germline, CDR1 is SQVTM, CDR2 ANQGSEA. The CDR3 covers 14 residues. The ends were cut back, 5 bases at V and 1 base at J, with 14 bases in the middle. The CDR3 DNA follows: TGCAGCGTTAGTATCGGGGGAAATAACTATGGCTACACCTTC. It specifies CSVSIGGNNYGYTF.

The J gene is TRBJ2-3, the V gene TRBV9; tentative D call: TRBD2 (7 bases). The germline V gene encodes CDR1 SGDLS and CDR2 YYNGEE. The V end was cut by 2 bases, the J end by 5 bases, with 18 bases between. This CDR3 contains 16 residues. The CDR3 DNA is TGTGCCAGCAGCGTGTGGGAGGGGGGGCCTGGAGATACGCAGTATTTT. This encodes CASSVWEGGPGDTQYF.

This chain connects TRBV4-3 to TRBJ2-2, with 8 bases matching TRBD2. CDR3 length: 14 residues. The V gene end was trimmed by 6 bases and the J gene end by 6 bases; junction bases not matched to a gene: 6. CDR1 and CDR2 (germline): LGHNA, YSLEER. The CDR3 bases are TGCGCCAGCAGAGGACTAGCAGAGGCCGGGGAGCTGTTTTTT. It encodes CASRGLAEAGELFF.

This clonotype came up a few times. V and J are TRBV5-5 and TRBJ1-2; D unresolved. The CDR3 sequence is 18 residues long. Germline CDR1 SGHKS, CDR2 YYEKEE (reference sequence). Trimming pared 0 bases from V and 2 bases from J, leaving 20 bases between. This CDR3 reads CASSLANTLIPSNYGYTF. In DNA form, the CDR3 reads TGTGCCAGCAGCTTGGCCAACACCCTCATCCCGAGCAACTATGGCTACACCTTC.

This clonotype was counted between two and nine times. The V gene is TRBV15, the J gene TRBJ2-6; 7 bases match TRBD1. Per germline, CDR1 LNHNV and CDR2 YYDKDF (reference sequence). This CDR3 has 19 residues. The ends lost 1 base at V and 0 bases at J; junction bases unmatched: 9. The CDR3 DNA reads as TGTGCCACCAGCAGAGGCCGGGACAGCATTTACTCTGGGGCCAACGTCCTGACTTTC. The encoded protein is CATSRGRDSIYSGANVLTF.

This clonotype showed up just a few times. This rearrangement joins TRBV6-5 to TRBJ2-2; D is undetermined. CDR1 is MNHEY, CDR2 SVGAGI, per germline. This CDR3 region has 14 residues. V was trimmed by 5 bases and J by 2 bases, leaving 9 bases between them. The CDR3 protein is CASSADGNTGELFF. The CDR3, as DNA: TGTGCCAGCAGTGCGGACGGTAACACCGGGGAGCTGTTTTTT.

This clonotype has a count of ten or more. The chain recombines TRBV6-2 or TRBV6-3 with TRBJ2-3; D remains unclear. In germline, CDR1 is MNHEY, CDR2 SVGEGT. The CDR3 has 15 residues. Trimming removed 7 bases from V and 0 bases from J, with 14 bases in between. The CDR3 loop reads CASTRVPVSTDTQYF. For the CDR3, the DNA is TGTGCCAGCACCCGGGTACCCGTTAGCACAGATACGCAGTATTTT.

This clonotype was observed a few times. CDR3 in DNA: TGTGCCAGCAGCTTAGGTCAGCGGTCGGGGGAGCTGTTTTTT. Protein sequence: CASSLGQRSGELFF. J is TRBJ2-2 and V is TRBV7-9; D may be TRBD2 (5 bases). Trimming removed 1 base at V and 8 bases at J, with 11 bases between. CDR1 is SEHNR, CDR2 FQNEAQ, per germline (reference sequence). The length of the CDR3 is 14 residues.

This clonotype turned up a few times. The chain combines TRBV7-2 with TRBJ1-2; D may be TRBD1 (5 bases). Per germline, CDR1 SGHTA and CDR2 FQGNSA. This CDR3 region has 13 residues. Trimming pared 5 bases from V and 5 bases from J, leaving 12 bases between. The chain's CDR3 is CASSPAGLYGYTF. DNA of the CDR3: TGTGCCAGCAGCCCGGCGGGGCTTTATGGCTACACCTTC.

This clonotype came up a few times. The chain joins TRBV5-5 to TRBJ1-5, with 7 bases matching TRBD1. Germline V gene data show CDR1 as SGHKS and CDR2 as YYEKEE (reference sequence). V was pared by 4 bases and J by 3 bases, with 4 bases of the junction left unmatched. CDR3 size: 14 residues. CDR3 DNA: TGTGCCAGCAGCCCGGGACAGATCAATCAGCCCCAGCATTTT. It yields the protein CASSPGQINQPQHF.

There are a few counts of this clonotype. The chain is built from TRBV6-5 and TRBJ1-5; D not certain. The CDR3 has 11 amino acids. The ends were cut back, 0 bases at V and 12 bases at J, with 6 bases in the middle. Germline V gives CDR1 MNHEY, CDR2 SVGAGI. CDR3 loop: CASSYSIGQHF. The CDR3 nucleotides read TGTGCCAGCAGTTACTCGATAGGCCAGCATTTT.

The chain carries TRBV5-6 and TRBJ2-3, with no clear D. The CDR3 length is 13 residues. Germline assignment: CDR1 SGHDT and CDR2 YYEEEE. Trimming cost V 4 bases and J 6 bases, with 12 bases left between them. This chain's CDR3 is CASSHRRRDTQYF. Here the CDR3 DNA reads TGTGCCAGCAGCCACCGACGACGGGATACGCAGTATTTT.

Many counts were recorded for this clonotype. The chain is built from TRBV20-1 and TRBJ2-4; no firm D call. Trimming removed 0 bases from V and 0 bases from J, with 6 bases in between. Per germline, CDR1 DFQATT and CDR2 SNEGSKA (reference sequence). The CDR3 runs to 14 residues. The CDR3 nucleotides are TGCAGTGCTAGAGATTCCCTAGCCAAAAACATTCAGTACTTC. Its protein product is CSARDSLAKNIQYF.

The gene calls are TRBV12-3 or TRBV12-4 and TRBJ1-6; D is possibly TRBD1 (5 bases). The CDR3 extends over 14 amino acids. V was cut by 5 bases and J by 9 bases, with 14 bases left in between. CDR3 region: CASSLGGGSSPLHF. CDR3 nucleotide sequence: TGTGCCAGCAGTCTGGGGGGAGGTAGTTCACCCCTCCACTTT.

This clonotype was observed a handful of times. The gene calls are TRBV6-5 and TRBJ2-1; 7 bases are shared with TRBD2. CDR1 and CDR2 from the germline V gene are MNHEY and SVGAGI. The CDR3 covers 14 residues. Trimming at V came to 6 bases and at J to 6 bases, leaving 8 bases not matched to a gene. The CDR3 loop reads CASSPGLPLNEQFF. In DNA form, the CDR3 reads TGTGCCAGCAGCCCGGGACTACCCCTCAATGAGCAGTTCTTC.

This clonotype has only a few counts. The chain carries TRBV11-2 and TRBJ1-6, with D unresolved. Germline loops: CDR1 SGHAT, CDR2 FQNNGV. This CDR3 has 15 amino acids. V lost 6 bases and J lost 8, with 17 bases in between. DNA of the CDR3: TGTGCCAGCAGTGGCCCGGGGTTTGGTGATTCACCCCTCCACTTT. It specifies CASSGPGFGDSPLHF.

The rearrangement uses TRBV6-2 or TRBV6-3 and TRBJ2-7, with D maybe TRBD2 (5 bases). This CDR3 contains 14 residues. The V end lost 7 bases, the J end lost 5 bases, and 18 bases lay between the germline ends. Germline V CDR1 and CDR2: MNHEY, SVGEGT. This CDR3 reads CASTAQKWEHEQYF. The CDR3, as DNA: TGTGCCAGCACCGCACAAAAGTGGGAGCACGAGCAGTACTTC.

A few counts support this clonotype. V and J are TRBV9 and TRBJ2-3, with 7 nucleotides matching TRBD2. Germline V gene lookup returns CDR1 SGDLS and CDR2 YYNGEE. Trimming cost V 4 bases and J 5 bases; bases outside gene matches: 7. The CDR3 sequence is 14 residues long. The CDR3 protein is CASSPSWEGDTQYF. The CDR3 nucleotides are TGTGCCAGCAGCCCATCCTGGGAGGGAGATACGCAGTATTTT.

The gene calls are TRBV21-1 and TRBJ1-2; the table names TRBD1, a call not compared with the DNA. TRBV21-1 is noted as a pseudogene. CDR3 length: 15 amino acids. Here the CDR3 DNA reads TGTGCCAGCAGCAAAGAGGGGGGAGAGGACTATGGCTACACCTTC. Protein: CASSKEGGEDYGYTF.

This clonotype has just a few counts. The chain is built from TRBV2 and TRBJ1-1, with a possible D match to TRBD1 (5 bases). The CDR3 runs 13 residues. V was clipped by 1 base and J by 4 bases, with 7 bases between them. The germline V gene has CDR1 SNHLY and CDR2 FYNNEI. The CDR3 sequence is CASSEGGGTEAFF. The CDR3 DNA is TGTGCCAGCAGTGAAGGGGGCGGCACTGAAGCTTTCTTT.

There are many counts of this clonotype. A read error may account for a junction end that differs from germline. This rearrangement joins TRBV7-7 to TRBJ2-5, with TRBD1 matching over 7 bases. Germline lookup yields CDR1 SSHAT and CDR2 FNYEAQ (reference sequence). This CDR3 contains 14 residues. The CDR3 coding sequence is TGTGCTAGCAGCCTGACAGGGCCGGTAGAGACCCAGTACTTC. As protein: CASSLTGPVETQYF.

This rearrangement joins TRBV24-1 to TRBJ2-7; no firm D call. Germline CDR1 reads KGHDR; CDR2 reads SFDVKD. The V and J ends lost 4 bases and 8 bases respectively, with 14 bases between them. CDR3 length equals 13 residues. The DNA of the CDR3 is TGTGCCACCAGTGAGCGACCGAACGGCAAGCAGTACTTC. Amino acid sequence: CATSERPNGKQYF.

This clonotype was found many times. The rearrangement joins TRBV6-2 or TRBV6-3 to TRBJ2-7, with D uncertain. Germline V lookup: CDR1 MNHEY, CDR2 SVGEGT. V lost 6 bases to trimming and J lost 6 bases, with 9 bases between them. The CDR3 totals 11 residues. The CDR3: CASSNSGEQYV. Written as DNA, the CDR3 is TGTGCCAGCAGCAACAGTGGCGAGCAGTACGTC.